The present T cell receptor (beta chain) was sequenced within a study of prognosis after radiotherapy for stage I lung cancer. In the study overall: Recruitment took place in Nanjing, China, where patients with stage I non-small cell lung cancer were enrolled between 2018 and 2019.

A word on this clonotype: What it binds is unknown. A read error may produce the germline difference seen at one junction end.

Researchers used two-round multiplex PCR to amplify TCR beta CDR3 starting from genomic DNA. Primers were specific to each TRBV and TRBJ gene in first-round PCR. TCRdb processed the multiplex PCR reads anew with MiXCR; each CDR3 protein has one entry. This table has fewer than 65,000 distinct CDR3 sequences, over 30% appearing once. Study findings and constraints: Tumor specificity was not determined for the expanded TCR clones.

The sequencing used PBMCs, collected before or after stereotactic body radiation therapy (not recorded which). This sequence was found in a donor of 50 years or more with non-small cell lung cancer.

The CDR3, as DNA: TGTGCCAGCTCACCGTGGATGGGAAACACCACATATTTT. This codes for CASSPWMGNTTYF. J is TRBJ1-3 and V is TRBV18; D gene uncertain. The germline CDR1 and CDR2 sequences are KGHSH and LQKENI. The CDR3 has 13 residues.